These T cell receptor beta chains were read from a single sample in a study of shared clonotypes between healthy human individuals. Sequenced by immunoSEQ multiplex PCR; TCRdb stores in-frame clones only, minus some. Of 550,000 to 600,000 clones listed, roughly 98% were seen once; the top ten hold less than 0.35%. Material: naive CD8+ T cells sorted from blood. Source of these receptors: a man in his thirties or forties in good health. CDR3s include the opening cysteine and the closing phenylalanine or tryptophan. The D gene is left open where the match is weak. Rows give clone size only sometimes, using once, few, many, or a class for an expanded clone.

j_gene,d_gene,abundance,len,v_gene,CDR3nt,CDR3aa
TRBJ1-5,TRBD1,once,16,TRBV6-6,TGTGCCAGCAGTTACGGGGCGACAGGGACGAATCAGCCCCAGCATTTT,CASSYGATGTNQPQHF
TRBJ2-7,.,.,13,TRBV7-9,TGTGCCAGCTACGGAGACAACCCCTACGAGCAGTACTTC,CASYGDNPYEQYF
TRBJ1-1,.,.,12,TRBV4-1,TGCGCCAGCAGCCAGGGCAGAGATGAAGCTTTCTTT,CASSQGRDEAFF
TRBJ2-1,TRBD2,.,16,TRBV19,TGTGCCAGTAGATGGGGGACTAGCGGGAAAGACAATGAGCAGTTCTTC,CASRWGTSGKDNEQFF
TRBJ1-5,.,.,13,TRBV6-5,TGTGCCAGCAGTTACGGGGGCAGTCAGCCCCAGCATTTT,CASSYGGSQPQHF
TRBJ2-1,TRBD2,.,15,TRBV7-8,TGTGCCAGCTCTTTTCCCGGGACTAGCGTGGATGAGCAGTTCTTC,CASSFPGTSVDEQFF
TRBJ2-7,TRBD2,.,16,TRBV7-9,TGTGCCAGCAGCCCAACTGGGTTAGCGGGAGTCCACGAGCAGTACTTC,CASSPTGLAGVHEQYF
TRBJ2-7,TRBD1,.,15,TRBV7-9,TGTGCCAGCAGCTTTCCGGGACAGGGAATCTACGAGCAGTACTTC,CASSFPGQGIYEQYF
TRBJ1-5,.,.,13,TRBV29-1,TGCAGCGTTGACTCAGGGGCAGGGCAGCCCCAGCATTTT,CSVDSGAGQPQHF
TRBJ1-1,.,.,12,TRBV7-9,TGTGCCAGCAGCACCGGGACAAATAAAGCTTTCTTT,CASSTGTNKAFF
TRBJ2-7,.,once,14,TRBV9,TGTGCCAGCAGCGTAGGCAGGGCCCCCTACGAGCAGTACTTC,CASSVGRAPYEQYF
TRBJ2-7,TRBD1,.,13,TRBV7-2,TGTGCCAGCAGCTTACCGACAGGGGACCAAAGGTACTTC,CASSLPTGDQRYF
TRBJ1-2,.,.,15,TRBV29-1,TGCAGCGTAAACGGACAGTCATTAGACCCCTATGGCTACACCTTC,CSVNGQSLDPYGYTF
TRBJ2-5,TRBD2,.,18,TRBV6-1,TGTGCCAGCAGTGATGGGACTAGCGGGAGGGGACTGGTAGAGACCCAGTACTTC,CASSDGTSGRGLVETQYF
TRBJ2-3,.,.,14,TRBV9,TGTGCCAGCAGCGTAGAACAGGGCACAGATACGCAGTATTTT,CASSVEQGTDTQYF
TRBJ2-2,.,once,15,TRBV11-2,TGTGCCAGCAGCTCCCGGGAGTTGAACACCGGGGAGCTGTTTTTT,CASSSRELNTGELFF
TRBJ1-1,.,.,13,TRBV6-5,TGTGCCAGCAGTTCCCAAGGGGATACTGAAGCTTTCTTT,CASSSQGDTEAFF
TRBJ2-7,.,once,14,TRBV7-9,TGTGCCAGCAGCTTAGCCCGGACAGCCTACGAGCAGTACTTC,CASSLARTAYEQYF
TRBJ2-5,.,.,13,TRBV7-9,TGTGCCAGCAGCCCTAGCGAGGGAGAGACCCAGTACTTC,CASSPSEGETQYF
TRBJ2-2,.,.,16,TRBV4-1,TGCGCCAGCAGCCAAAGACTCAGGGCTGAGACCGGGGAGCTGTTTTTT,CASSQRLRAETGELFF
TRBJ1-5,.,.,14,TRBV9,TGTGCCAGCAGCGTTGGGCAGGGAAATCAGCCCCAGCATTTT,CASSVGQGNQPQHF
TRBJ2-7,.,.,12,TRBV7-9,TGTGCCAGCAGCTTATTTGGGTCAGAGCAGTACTTC,CASSLFGSEQYF
TRBJ1-5,.,once,16,TRBV21-1,TGTGCCAGCAGCAATGGGATGGTTCGTAGCAATCAGCCCCAGCATTTT,CASSNGMVRSNQPQHF
TRBJ1-4,.,.,11,TRBV28,TGTGCCAGCAGCCACGGGCCGAATACCTTTTTT,CASSHGPNTFF
TRBJ2-5,TRBD1,.,16,TRBV9,TGTGCCAGCAGCCTCCTCGGGACAGGGTCCAGAGAGACCCAGTACTTC,CASSLLGTGSRETQYF
TRBJ1-1,.,.,16,TRBV4-1,TGCGCCAGCAGCCAAGGGACAGAGCTGATGAACACTGAAGCTTTCTTT,CASSQGTELMNTEAFF
TRBJ2-2,.,.,14,TRBV19,TGTGCCAGTAGTAACAGGGTATTTTCCGGGGAGCTGTTTTTT,CASSNRVFSGELFF
TRBJ2-7,.,.,17,TRBV7-9,TGTGCCAGCAGCTTACCCGGGAGTCTGGCTACAGCCTACGAGCAGTACTTC,CASSLPGSLATAYEQYF
TRBJ2-7,.,.,15,TRBV15,TGTGCCACCAGCAGAGATACAGGGTTGGCCTACGAGCAGTACTTC,CATSRDTGLAYEQYF
TRBJ2-3,TRBD2,.,16,TRBV30,TGTGCCTGGAGCGGCGGGACTAGCGGGATGACAGATACGCAGTATTTT,CAWSGGTSGMTDTQYF
TRBJ2-7,TRBD2,.,15,TRBV5-4,TGTGCCAGCAGGGAAGAACTAGCGGGAATCTACGAGCAGTACTTC,CASREELAGIYEQYF
TRBJ2-1,.,.,13,TRBV13,TGTGCCAGCAGCCACACCTATAAGGATGAGCAGTTCTTC,CASSHTYKDEQFF
TRBJ2-5,.,.,11,TRBV2,TGTGCCAGCATGAGCTCGGGGGCCCAGTACTTC,CASMSSGAQYF
TRBJ2-7,TRBD1,.,14,TRBV15,TGTGCCACCAGCGCTTACAGGGGTCCCTACGAGCAGTACTTC,CATSAYRGPYEQYF
TRBJ2-5,TRBD1,.,14,TRBV11-3,TGTGCCAGCAGCTCCCGACAGGGACAAGAGACCCAGTACTTC,CASSSRQGQETQYF
TRBJ1-4,.,.,17,TRBV7-8,TGTGCCAGCAGCGAATGGGGGACGTTTGCAACTAATGAAAAACTGTTTTTT,CASSEWGTFATNEKLFF
TRBJ2-5,.,.,12,TRBV4-1,TGCGCCAGCAGCCAAGATCCGTCAGTGCAGTACTTC,CASSQDPSVQYF
TRBJ2-3,.,.,15,TRBV5-8,TGTGCCAGCAGCTTGATCGCACAGAACACAGATACGCAGTATTTT,CASSLIAQNTDTQYF
TRBJ2-7,.,.,13,TRBV27,TGTGCCAGCAGTTTGACAGTCTCCTACGAGCAGTACTTC,CASSLTVSYEQYF
TRBJ1-1,.,.,15,TRBV6-5,TGTGCCAGCAGTTACTCGCGTAGAATAGACACTGAAGCTTTCTTT,CASSYSRRIDTEAFF
TRBJ2-7,TRBD2,.,14,TRBV30,TGTGCCTGGGAACAAGGGACTAACTCCTACGAGCAGTACTTC,CAWEQGTNSYEQYF
TRBJ2-7,TRBD1,.,15,TRBV14,TGTGCCAGCAGCCAAAGACAGGGGGCCTACTACGAGCAGTACTTC,CASSQRQGAYYEQYF
TRBJ2-5,TRBD1,.,14,TRBV11-1,TGTGCCAGCAGCTCCAGGACAGGGTTGGAGACCCAGTACTTC,CASSSRTGLETQYF
TRBJ2-1,.,.,16,TRBV9,TGTGCCAGCAGCGTAGTGGAGGGCCTTTCCTACAATGAGCAGTTCTTC,CASSVVEGLSYNEQFF
TRBJ2-7,.,.,11,TRBV5-1,TGCGCCAGCAGCTTAGGCTACGAGCAGTACTTC,CASSLGYEQYF
TRBJ1-1,.,.,16,TRBV15,TGTGCCACCAGCAGAGATCGCAGGAACATGAACACTGAAGCTTTCTTT,CATSRDRRNMNTEAFF
TRBJ2-4,.,.,16,TRBV9,TGTGCCAGCAGCGTATCGGGCGGGACCGCCAAAAACATTCAGTACTTC,CASSVSGGTAKNIQYF
TRBJ2-7,TRBD2,.,15,TRBV29-1,TGCAGCGTCATCTCTACCACTAGCGGTACCTACGAGCAGTACTTC,CSVISTTSGTYEQYF
TRBJ2-2,.,.,12,TRBV9,TGTGCCAGCGGGGGACCTACCGGGGAGCTGTTTTTT,CASGGPTGELFF
TRBJ2-7,TRBD2,once,17,TRBV4-2,TGTGCCAGCAGCCAAGAATCAAGCGGGAGTACGTCCTACGAGCAGTACTTC,CASSQESSGSTSYEQYF
TRBJ2-1,.,.,14,TRBV7-6,TGTGCCAGCAGCTTGGAAGGAAAGAACAATGAGCAGTTCTTC,CASSLEGKNNEQFF
TRBJ2-7,.,.,15,TRBV7-9,TGTGCCAGCAGCCGATCCCAGGGGCAGACTTACGAGCAGTACTTC,CASSRSQGQTYEQYF
TRBJ2-1,.,.,17,TRBV11-2,TGTGCCAGCAGCTTAAATTTTGTTCGGGAGCGTCATGATGAGCAGTTCTTC,CASSLNFVRERHDEQFF
TRBJ2-7,.,.,15,TRBV7-9,TGTGCCAGCAGCTTAGGCGGCGGCACCCTAGGCCGGTGGTACTTC,CASSLGGGTLGRWYF
TRBJ2-7,.,.,13,TRBV28,TGTGCCAGCAGTCCACCTAGTCTGCTCGAGCAGTACTTC,CASSPPSLLEQYF
TRBJ2-2,.,.,14,TRBV13,TGTGCCAGCAGCTCAGGAGAGAACACCGGGGAGCTGTTTTTT,CASSSGENTGELFF
TRBJ1-4,TRBD1,.,15,TRBV9,TGTGCCAGCAGCACGCGACAGGGGTTTGATGAAAAACTGTTTTTT,CASSTRQGFDEKLFF
TRBJ1-3,.,.,12,TRBV9,TGTGCCAGCAGCCTGGGGGGAAACACCATATATTTT,CASSLGGNTIYF
TRBJ2-7,TRBD1,.,13,TRBV27,TGTGCCAGCAGTTACAGGGGTCTCTACGAGCAGTACTTC,CASSYRGLYEQYF
TRBJ2-1,.,.,17,TRBV10-3,TGTGCCATCAGCTACACAGAACTAGCCGGCTCCTACAATGAGCAGTTCTTC,CAISYTELAGSYNEQFF